The source of this T cell receptor (beta chain) is a study of shared T cell receptors in the human thymus. The CDR3 length is 17 residues. The V gene end was trimmed by 3 bases and the J gene end by 4 bases; junction bases not matched to a gene: 11. CDR1 is PRHDT and CDR2 is FYEKMQ in the germline V gene (reference sequence). Repertoires were generated with immunoSEQ multiplex PCR, while TCRdb's copy carries only in-frame clones and drops some. The sample carries approximately 580,000 clones, more than 75% recorded once. This sample also belongs to another study, concerning human thymus T cells. This second study says: Obtained as resections during corrective heart surgery, the thymus tissue was then studied. Use of V and J genes seemed skewed within the thymic and blood repertoires.

The chain carries TRBV13 and TRBJ1-4, with 7 bases identical to TRBD1. Specimen: thymocytes. The TCR was taken from a boy in the first two years of life with a congenital heart defect. The CDR3 DNA sequence: TGTGCCAGCAGCTTCCGACAGGGACGGGCCCTTAATGAAAAACTGTTTTTT. This gives the protein CASSFRQGRALNEKLFF.